This T cell receptor (beta chain) was identified in a study of control samples from healthy donors and cancer patients. This table comes from immunoSEQ multiplex PCR, and its TCRdb copy is limited to in-frame clones, with some not included. In the table there are about 160,000 clones, roughly 94% of which are singletons. The germline V gene encodes CDR1 MGHDK and CDR2 SYGVNS. CDR3 length equals 14 residues. V shed 3 bases and J shed 8 bases, with 16 bases lying between them. This TCR was sampled from a man aged 55 to 70 with colorectal cancer. The chain carries TRBV25-1 and TRBJ1-2, with D hard to call. Sequenced material: PBMCs. The CDR3: CASSDLARAGGYTF. Written as DNA, the CDR3 is TGTGCCAGCAGTGATCTCGCGAGGGCGGGGGGCTACACCTTC.